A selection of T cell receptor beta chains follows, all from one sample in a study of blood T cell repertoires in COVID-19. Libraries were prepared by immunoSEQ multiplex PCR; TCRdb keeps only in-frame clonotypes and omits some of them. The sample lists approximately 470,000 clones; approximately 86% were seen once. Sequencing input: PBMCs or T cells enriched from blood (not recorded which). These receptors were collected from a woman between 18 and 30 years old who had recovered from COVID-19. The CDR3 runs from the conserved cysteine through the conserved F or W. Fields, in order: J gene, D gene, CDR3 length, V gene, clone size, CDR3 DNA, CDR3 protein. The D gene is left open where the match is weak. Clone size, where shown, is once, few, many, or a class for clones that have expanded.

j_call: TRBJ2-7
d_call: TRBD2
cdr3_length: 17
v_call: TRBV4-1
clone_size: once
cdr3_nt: TGCGCCAGCAGCCAAGATCGGGGAGGGCTCGGAATCTACGAGCAGTACTTC
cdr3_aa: CASSQDRGGLGIYEQYF

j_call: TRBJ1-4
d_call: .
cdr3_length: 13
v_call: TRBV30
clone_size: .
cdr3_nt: TGTGCCTGGAGTTACGGGTTTCGTGAAAAACTGTTTTTT
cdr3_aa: CAWSYGFREKLFF

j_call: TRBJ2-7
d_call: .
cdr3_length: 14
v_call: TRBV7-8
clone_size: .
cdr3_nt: TGTGCCAGCACCTCTCCCGCAGGAAGCTGGTGGCAGTACTTC
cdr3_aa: CASTSPAGSWWQYF

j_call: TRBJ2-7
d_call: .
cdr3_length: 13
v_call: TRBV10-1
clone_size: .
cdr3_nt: TGCGCCAGCAGCAAAGGGGATTCCTACGAGCAGTACTTC
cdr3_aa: CASSKGDSYEQYF

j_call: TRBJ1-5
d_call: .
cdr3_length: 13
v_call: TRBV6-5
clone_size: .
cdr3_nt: TGTGCCAGCAGTTACTCGGTCGGTCAGCCCCAGCATTTT
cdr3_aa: CASSYSVGQPQHF

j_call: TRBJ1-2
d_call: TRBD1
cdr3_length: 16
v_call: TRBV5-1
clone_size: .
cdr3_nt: TGCGCCATCGGAAATCCCGGGACAGGGGGAATAGAAGGCTACACCTTC
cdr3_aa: CAIGNPGTGGIEGYTF

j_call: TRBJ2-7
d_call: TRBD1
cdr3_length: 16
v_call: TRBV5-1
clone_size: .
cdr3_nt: TGCGCCAGCAGCTTTGGACTTCTGGAGACAGGGAACGAGCAGTACTTC
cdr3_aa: CASSFGLLETGNEQYF

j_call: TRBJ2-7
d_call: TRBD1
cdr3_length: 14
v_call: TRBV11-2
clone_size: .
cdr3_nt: TGTGCCAGCAGCTTAGGTGACAGGGAAGGCGAGCAGTACTTC
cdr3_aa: CASSLGDREGEQYF

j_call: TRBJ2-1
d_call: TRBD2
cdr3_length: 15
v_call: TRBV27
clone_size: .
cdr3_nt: TGTGCCAGCAGCCCCGGGACTAGCCGGGGGCATGAGCAGTTCTTC
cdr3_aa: CASSPGTSRGHEQFF

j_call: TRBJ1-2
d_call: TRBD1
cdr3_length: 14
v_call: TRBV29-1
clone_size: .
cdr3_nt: TGCAGCGTTACCGGGACAGGGTTTGACTATGGCTACACCTTC
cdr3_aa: CSVTGTGFDYGYTF

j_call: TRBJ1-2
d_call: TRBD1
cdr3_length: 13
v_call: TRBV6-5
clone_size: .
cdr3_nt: TGTGCCAGCAGAGACAGGGTCCCCTATGGCTACACCTTC
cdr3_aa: CASRDRVPYGYTF

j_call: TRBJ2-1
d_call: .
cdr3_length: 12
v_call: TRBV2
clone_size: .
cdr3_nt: TGTGCCAGCTCAGAAGTAGGGGCTACAGAGCTCTTC
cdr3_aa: CASSEVGATELF

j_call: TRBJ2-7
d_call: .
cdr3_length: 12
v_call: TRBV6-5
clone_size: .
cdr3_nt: TGTGCCAGCACAGGGTCTGCCTACGAGCAGTACTTC
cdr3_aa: CASTGSAYEQYF

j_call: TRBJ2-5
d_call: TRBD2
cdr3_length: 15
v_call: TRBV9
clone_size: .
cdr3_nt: TGTGCCAGCAGTGTAGCGGGGGGGGTCGGGGAGACCCAGTACTTC
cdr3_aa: CASSVAGGVGETQYF

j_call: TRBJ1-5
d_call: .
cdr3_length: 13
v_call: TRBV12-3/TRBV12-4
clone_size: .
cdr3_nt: TGTGCCAGCACCTCGACTCCCAATCAGCCCCAGCATTTT
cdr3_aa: CASTSTPNQPQHF

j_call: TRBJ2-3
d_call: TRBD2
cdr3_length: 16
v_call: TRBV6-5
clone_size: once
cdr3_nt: TGTGCCAGCAGTTACTCGGGGGGGGATTTCACAGATACGCAGTATTTT
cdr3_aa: CASSYSGGDFTDTQYF

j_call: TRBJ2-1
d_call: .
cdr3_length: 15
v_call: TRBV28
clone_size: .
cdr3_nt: TGTGCCAGCAGGGTCCCCCAAGGGGACAACAATGAGCAGTTCTTC
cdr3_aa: CASRVPQGDNNEQFF

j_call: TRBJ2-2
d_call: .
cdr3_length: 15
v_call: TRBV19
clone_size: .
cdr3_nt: TGTGCCTCCCGGATTGGGGCCGTGAACACCGGGGAGCTGTTTTTT
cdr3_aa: CASRIGAVNTGELFF

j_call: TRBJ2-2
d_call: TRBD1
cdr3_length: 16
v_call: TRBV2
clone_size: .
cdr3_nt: TGTGCTAGGAAAACAGGGGGCGAAGGGGACACCGGGGAGCTGTTTTTT
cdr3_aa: CARKTGGEGDTGELFF

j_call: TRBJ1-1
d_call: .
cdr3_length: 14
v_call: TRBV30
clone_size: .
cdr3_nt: TGTGCCTGGAGTTACTCCCTGAGGGAGAGGGAGGCTTTCTTT
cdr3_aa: CAWSYSLREREAFF

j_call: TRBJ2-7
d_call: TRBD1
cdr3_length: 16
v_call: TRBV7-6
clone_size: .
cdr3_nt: TGTGCCAGCAGCTCAGAAGCCGGGACAGGGATCTACGAGCAGTACTTC
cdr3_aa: CASSSEAGTGIYEQYF

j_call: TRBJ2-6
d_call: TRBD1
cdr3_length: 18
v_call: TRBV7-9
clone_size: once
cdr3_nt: TGTGCCAGCGCGCCCTCACGGGACAGGGGGCCTGGGGCCAACGTCCTGACTTTC
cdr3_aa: CASAPSRDRGPGANVLTF

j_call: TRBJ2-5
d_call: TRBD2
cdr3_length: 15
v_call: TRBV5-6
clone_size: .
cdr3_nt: TGTGCCAGCAGCTTGTACGCTAGCGGGGGGGAGACCCAGTACTTC
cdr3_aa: CASSLYASGGETQYF

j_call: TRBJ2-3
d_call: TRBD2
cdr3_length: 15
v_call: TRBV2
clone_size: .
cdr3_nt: TGTGCCAGCAGGGCTAGCGGGGCGAGCACAGATACGCAGTATTTT
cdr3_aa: CASRASGASTDTQYF

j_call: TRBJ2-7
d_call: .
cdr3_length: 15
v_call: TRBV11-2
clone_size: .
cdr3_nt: TGTGCCAGCAGCTTAGTCCTCGGGAGCTCCTACGAGCAGTACTTC
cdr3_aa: CASSLVLGSSYEQYF

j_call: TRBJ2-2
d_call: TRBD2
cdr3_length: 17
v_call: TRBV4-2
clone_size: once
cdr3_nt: TGTGCCAGCAGCCAAGATCGCAGCGGGGGGGAGACCGGGGAGCTGTTTTTT
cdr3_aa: CASSQDRSGGETGELFF

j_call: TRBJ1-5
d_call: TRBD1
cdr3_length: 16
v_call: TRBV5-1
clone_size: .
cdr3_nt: TGCGCCAGCAGCCCCGGGACAGATAATAGCAATCAGCCCCAGCATTTT
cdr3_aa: CASSPGTDNSNQPQHF

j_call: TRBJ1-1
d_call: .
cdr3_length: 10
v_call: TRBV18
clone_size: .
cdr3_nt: TGTGCCAGCTCACCACCGAGGGAGATCTTT
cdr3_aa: CASSPPREIF

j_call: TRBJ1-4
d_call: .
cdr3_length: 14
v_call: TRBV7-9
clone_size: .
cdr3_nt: TGTGCCAGCAGCCTCCCGGGACACTCTGAAAAACTGTTTTTT
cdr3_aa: CASSLPGHSEKLFF

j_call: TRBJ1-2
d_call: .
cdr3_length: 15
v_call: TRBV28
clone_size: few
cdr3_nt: TGTGCCAGCAGTTCGCCTTCGGACAGCAACTATGGCTACACCTTC
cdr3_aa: CASSSPSDSNYGYTF